A single sample gave rise to the 14 T cell receptor beta chains below, sequenced in a study of T-cell reconstitution after alpha-beta-depleted transplantation in children. The TCRbeta library was prepared with unique molecular identifiers. TCRdb recomputed calls from the PCR reads with MiXCR, one row per CDR3 protein. The data show fewer than 750,000 distinct CDR3 sequences, approximately 22% seen once. Sample: PBMCs, mostly from graft donor cells, taken 360 days after TCRalphabeta/CD19-depleted stem cell transplant. These receptors all stem from a boy in the first two years of life who had a stem cell transplant for acute myeloid leukemia, so the T cells may come from the graft donor.

The V call is TRBV6-2 or TRBV6-3, the J call TRBJ2-3; D may be TRBD2 (5 bases). V lost 2 bases, J lost 1 base, and 13 bases lay in between. Per the germline V gene, CDR1 is MNHEY and CDR2 is SVGEGT. This CDR3 is built from 16 residues. CDR3 region: CASSYTLRAGTDTQYF. Written as DNA, the CDR3 is TGTGCCAGCAGTTACACCCTAAGAGCGGGCACAGATACGCAGTATTTT.

The chain has TRBV28 and TRBJ2-3; 7 nucleotides align to TRBD2. Germline CDR1 MDHEN, CDR2 SYDVKM. The CDR3 is made up of 14 amino acids. Germline trimming cut 5 bases from V and 10 bases from J; bases unmatched to any gene: 12. CDR3 bases: TGTGCCAGCAGTCTGAATTCCCTGGGGGGGGCGCAGTATTTT. As protein: CASSLNSLGGAQYF. The whole variable domain, remainder taken from reference TRBV28 and TRBJ2-3, is DVKVTQSSRYLVKRTGEKVFLECVQDMDHENMFWYRQDPGLGLRLIYFSYDVKMKEKGDIPEGYSVSREKKERFSLILESASTNQTSMYLCASSLNSLGGAQYFGPGTRLTVL.

This clonotype has more than one count but fewer than ten. This chain uses TRBV5-1 with TRBJ2-2; D remains ambiguous. The V and J ends lost 0 bases and 0 bases respectively, with 9 bases between them. This CDR3 comprises 16 residues. Germline-derived CDR1 and CDR2 are SGHRS and YFSETQ. The CDR3 here is CASSLGLNSNTGELFF. The CDR3, as DNA: TGCGCCAGCAGCTTGGGGCTAAACTCGAACACCGGGGAGCTGTTTTTT.

The rearrangement joins TRBV28 to TRBJ2-5; D is perhaps TRBD2 (6 bases). The CDR3 sequence is 15 residues long. The V gene lost 6 bases and the J gene lost 5 bases, with 19 bases spanning the gap. Germline V gives CDR1 MDHEN, CDR2 SYDVKM. The CDR3 is CASSNAEGGVETQYF. In DNA, the CDR3 is TGTGCCAGCAGCAACGCGGAAGGAGGGGTTGAGACCCAGTACTTC.

Many counts were recorded for this clonotype. The genes are TRBV5-1 and TRBJ2-3, with D unresolved. The CDR3 is 15 amino acids. CDR1 and CDR2 (germline): SGHRS, YFSETQ. V was pared by 1 base and J by 2 bases, with 11 bases between. CDR3 nucleotides: TGCGCCAGCAGCTTGTCTGGGGTCTCCACAGATACGCAGTATTTT. Amino acid sequence: CASSLSGVSTDTQYF.

This clonotype was seen only a few times. This chain uses TRBV7-9 with TRBJ2-3; D is unclear. CDR3 size: 9 residues. The germline V and J ends were trimmed by 3 bases and 14 bases, with 6 bases remaining between them. Germline V CDR1 and CDR2: SEHNR, FQNEAQ (reference sequence). The CDR3 reads CASSFPPYF. CDR3 bases: TGTGCCAGCAGCTTTCCGCCGTATTTT.

This clonotype appeared many times. The V gene is TRBV3-1, the J gene TRBJ2-7; no clear D gene. The CDR3 is made up of 13 amino acids. Germline V gives CDR1 LGHDT, CDR2 YNNKEL (reference sequence). Trimming took 1 base from V and 6 from J, leaving 10 bases between them. This CDR3 reads CASSQASVGEQYV. The CDR3 region has the DNA TGTGCCAGCAGCCAAGCGTCCGTGGGCGAGCAGTACGTC.

The V and J genes are TRBV6-5 and TRBJ2-2; 8 nucleotides align to TRBD1. Trimming cost V 5 bases and J 4 bases; bases outside gene matches: 6. The germline gives CDR1 MNHEY, CDR2 SVGAGI. The CDR3 spans 15 residues. CDR3 region: CASSNWTGLTGELFF. The CDR3 DNA sequence: TGTGCCAGCAGTAACTGGACAGGGCTCACCGGGGAGCTGTTTTTT.

This clonotype was detected a few times. The rearrangement links TRBV12-3 or TRBV12-4 to TRBJ1-2, with TRBD1 as a possible D gene (6 bases). CDR3 length equals 15 residues. The V gene lost 4 bases and the J gene lost 3 bases, with 15 bases spanning the gap. The CDR3 reads CASSSRQALHYGYTF. As DNA, the CDR3 is TGTGCCAGCAGTTCCCGACAGGCCCTACACTATGGCTACACCTTC.

J is TRBJ2-6 and V is TRBV29-1, with D tentatively TRBD1 (5 bases). The germline V gene encodes CDR1 SQVTM and CDR2 ANQGSEA. This CDR3 contains 13 residues. Trimming removed 7 bases at V and 0 bases at J, with 7 bases between. The CDR3 region has the DNA TGCAGCGCAACAGGCTCTGGGGCCAACGTCCTGACTTTC. Translation: CSATGSGANVLTF.

Here the CDR3 DNA reads TGTGCCAGCGGCCCTGGGCCGTCCTACGAGCAGTACTTC. Translated: CASGPGPSYEQYF. The chain employs TRBV5-4 and TRBJ2-7, with D unresolved. The germline V and J ends were trimmed by 7 bases and 1 base, with 12 bases remaining between them. The CDR3 spans 13 residues. CDR1 and CDR2 (germline): SGHNT, YYREEE (reference sequence).

The chain recombines TRBV29-1 with TRBJ1-1; tentatively, D is TRBD1 (6 bases). CDR1 and CDR2 from the germline V gene are SQVTM and ANQGSEA. The CDR3 is 14 amino acids. The CDR3 DNA sequence: TGCAGGTATTTCCGGGACACCCAGAACACTGAAGCTTTCTTT. Translation gives CRYFRDTQNTEAFF.

V gene TRBV7-6 combines with J gene TRBJ2-3; TRBD2 matches 11 bases. The CDR3 has 16 residues. Germline assignment: CDR1 SGHVS and CDR2 FNYEAQ. V shed 5 bases, J shed 8 bases, and the junction held 12 bases outside the gene matches. Written as DNA, the CDR3 is TGTGCCAGCAGCCACCTAGCGGGGGGAACGTTAGGTACGCAGTATTTT. Translating it yields CASSHLAGGTLGTQYF.

This clonotype was observed many times. This rearrangement joins TRBV5-1 to TRBJ2-1, with no clear D. This CDR3 has 13 amino acids. V lost 2 bases to trimming and J lost 5 bases, with 8 bases between them. Germline CDR1 is SGHRS and CDR2 is YFSETQ. CDR3 sequence (DNA): TGCGCCAGCAGCTTCAGTTTAAACAATGAGCAGTTCTTC. Translation: CASSFSLNNEQFF. Looking up the rest from reference TRBV5-1 and TRBJ2-1 gives the full variable domain: KAGVTQTPRYLIKTRGQQVTLSCSPISGHRSVSWYQQTPGQGLQFLFEYFSETQRNKGNFPGRFSGRQFSNSRSEMNVSTLELGDSALYLCASSFSLNNEQFFGPGTRLTVL.